Below are 18 T cell receptor beta chains sequenced from a single sample in a study of blood T cell repertoires in COVID-19. The protocol was immunoSEQ multiplex PCR, while the TCRdb copy is restricted to in-frame clones and leaves out a portion. The table has 30,000 to 45,000 clones, around 85% seen once; the top ten hold 25% to 30%. Sequenced input: peripheral blood. These receptor sequences come from a man older than 75 with active or convalescent COVID-19.

The gene calls are TRBV19 and TRBJ1-2, with 8 bases identical to TRBD1. With 5 bases clipped from V and 8 bases from J, the junction kept 10 bases outside the gene matches. The CDR3 extends over 14 amino acids. The germline V gene has CDR1 LNHDA and CDR2 SQIVND (reference sequence). The CDR3, as DNA: TGTGCCAGTAGTCCCACGGGACAGGCGACCGGCTACACCTTC. Protein product: CASSPTGQATGYTF.

V and J are TRBV6-5 and TRBJ1-6, with D maybe TRBD1 (5 bases). CDR1 is MNHEY and CDR2 is SVGAGI in the germline V gene. This CDR3 contains 15 residues. V gave up 0 bases and J gave up 7 bases, with 10 bases separating them. In DNA form, the CDR3 reads TGTGCCAGCAGTTACTCGGGGCAGCTAAATTCACCCCTCCACTTT. Protein: CASSYSGQLNSPLHF.

This clone has just one count. The chain uses TRBV5-1 and TRBJ1-4; D is undetermined. Trimming shortened V by 2 bases and J by 8 bases, and 7 bases separated the two germline ends. This CDR3 spans 12 amino acids. Germline V gene lookup returns CDR1 SGHRS and CDR2 YFSETQ. The CDR3 bases are TGCGCCAGCAGCTTCAGAGGGGAAAAACTGTTTTTT. As protein: CASSFRGEKLFF.

The J gene is TRBJ1-5, the V gene TRBV19, with 10 nucleotides matching TRBD1. CDR1 and CDR2 from the germline V gene are LNHDA and SQIVND (reference sequence). After removal of 8 bases from V and 6 bases from J, the junction contained 7 bases not matched to a gene. CDR3 length: 14 amino acids. CDR3 protein: CASHVGTGVQPQHF. CDR3 DNA: TGTGCCAGTCACGTCGGGACAGGGGTTCAGCCCCAGCATTTT.

The chain couples TRBV7-6 to TRBJ2-1; 10 bases agree with TRBD2. Germline CDR1 is SGHVS and CDR2 is FNYEAQ. The V and J ends lost 1 base and 8 bases, in that order; junction bases with no gene match: 8. The CDR3 contains 16 residues. The CDR3 is CASSLVPAGGWDEQFF. The CDR3 DNA sequence: TGTGCCAGCAGCTTAGTCCCAGCGGGGGGGTGGGATGAGCAGTTCTTC.

This clone was counted only a few times. The chain is built from TRBV6-5 and TRBJ2-5; D possibly corresponds to TRBD1 (5 bases). The V and J ends lost 6 bases and 4 bases respectively, with 18 bases between them. This CDR3 has 15 amino acids. In germline, CDR1 is MNHEY, CDR2 SVGAGI. The chain's CDR3 is CASRTGSVQAETQYF. As DNA, the CDR3 is TGTGCCAGCAGAACAGGATCCGTTCAGGCAGAGACCCAGTACTTC.

The table lists this clone with a count of one. The chain couples TRBV11-2 to TRBJ2-3; 7 bases align to TRBD2. The CDR3 has 15 amino acids. The germline V gene encodes CDR1 SGHAT and CDR2 FQNNGV. V was pared by 1 base and J by 2 bases, with 3 bases of the junction left unmatched. As DNA, the CDR3 is TGTGCCAGCAGCTTAGCCCTAGCGGACACAGATACGCAGTATTTT. Its translation: CASSLALADTDTQYF. Supplemented by reference TRBV11-2 and TRBJ2-3, the full variable domain reads EAGVAQSPRYKIIEKRQSVAFWCNPISGHATLYWYQQILGQGPKLLIQFQNNGVVDDSQLPKDRFSAERLKGVDSTLKIQPAKLEDSAVYLCASSLALADTDTQYFGPGTRLTVL.

CDR3 coding DNA: TGTGCCAGCAGCTCAGACAGGGGGCGGGAGGATGGCTACACCTTC. Its protein product is CASSSDRGREDGYTF. The chain recombines TRBV7-2 with TRBJ1-2, with 10 positions matching TRBD1. This CDR3 contains 15 residues. The germline V gene encodes CDR1 SGHTA and CDR2 FQGNSA. V shed 4 bases, J shed 6 bases, and the junction held 8 bases outside the gene matches.

The CDR3 nucleotides are TGTGCCAGCAGCGCGGGACAGGGGGCCGCCCTCCACTTT. The encoded protein is CASSAGQGAALHF. The V call is TRBV9, the J call TRBJ1-6; 12 nucleotides line up with TRBD1. CDR3 length equals 13 residues. After removal of 3 bases from V and 14 bases from J, the junction contained 3 bases not matched to a gene. Germline-derived CDR1 and CDR2 are SGDLS and YYNGEE.

The count of this clone is one. The rearrangement links TRBV28 to TRBJ2-3, with 9 nucleotides matching TRBD2. The V segment lost 5 bases and the J segment 13 bases; nucleotides outside the gene matches: 13. CDR1 and CDR2 (germline): MDHEN, SYDVKM. CDR3 length: 14 amino acids. CDR3 residues: CASSPSLAGTWEYF. Written as DNA, the CDR3 is TGTGCCAGCAGTCCCTCGCTAGCGGGGACCTGGGAGTATTTT.

The chain joins TRBV6-5 to TRBJ2-7; TRBD1 matches at 10 bases. Per germline, CDR1 MNHEY and CDR2 SVGAGI. V shed 6 bases and J 5 bases; nucleotides not matched to a gene: 1. The CDR3 runs 12 residues. The CDR3 DNA reads as TGTGCCAGCAGCGGACAGGGGGACGAGCAGTACTTC. It translates to CASSGQGDEQYF.

The chain carries TRBV4-3 and TRBJ1-1, with 11 bases identical to TRBD1. J gave up 5 bases and V 4 bases, and 12 bases lay outside the gene matches. From germline, CDR1 is LGHNA and CDR2 YSLEER. The CDR3 is 17 amino acids. DNA of the CDR3: TGCGCCAGCAGCCGGCCGGGACAGGGGGTTAAATTGACTGAAGCTTTCTTT. Its protein product is CASSRPGQGVKLTEAFF.

V usage is TRBV9 and J usage is TRBJ2-5; 11 nucleotides agree with TRBD2. Looked up from germline, CDR1 is SGDLS and CDR2 is YYNGEE. CDR3 size: 17 residues. With V trimmed by 0 bases and J by 5 bases, 9 bases remained unmatched. The CDR3 coding sequence is TGTGCCAGCAGCGTAGGCAGGCTAGCGGGAGGCGGGGAGACCCAGTACTTC. As protein: CASSVGRLAGGGETQYF.

This chain joins TRBV7-8 and TRBJ1-3; D gene unclear. The ends were cut back, 5 bases at V and 2 bases at J, with 13 bases in the middle. CDR1 is SGHVS and CDR2 is FQNEAQ in the germline V gene. This CDR3 spans 15 amino acids. The CDR3 nucleotides read TGTGCCAGCAGCGACGAGAGTCTAGCTGGAAACACCATATATTTT. Amino acids: CASSDESLAGNTIYF.

The chain links TRBV19 to TRBJ1-2, with D possibly matching TRBD1 (6 bases). Germline CDR1 and CDR2: LNHDA and SQIVND (reference sequence). The CDR3 runs 14 residues. The V end was cut by 2 bases, the J end by 7 bases, with 14 bases between. The CDR3 is CASSIQRGGVGYTF. In DNA form, the CDR3 reads TGTGCCAGTAGTATACAACGTGGGGGCGTTGGCTACACCTTC.

The chain employs TRBV5-1 and TRBJ2-1, with 8 nucleotides matching TRBD1. V lost 3 bases, J lost 2 bases, and 4 bases stayed unmatched. The CDR3 covers 15 residues. CDR1 is SGHRS and CDR2 is YFSETQ in the germline V gene. CDR3 nucleotide sequence: TGCGCCAGCAGCTCCGGGACAGGAACCTACAATGAGCAGTTCTTC. It specifies CASSSGTGTYNEQFF.

The CDR3 DNA is TGTGCCAGTAGTATAGAACATACAGTCTACGAGCAGTACTTC. Its protein product is CASSIEHTVYEQYF. The chain couples TRBV19 to TRBJ2-7; no definite D call. CDR3 length: 14 residues. Germline CDR1 is LNHDA and CDR2 is SQIVND (reference sequence). The ends were cut back, 0 bases at V and 3 bases at J, with 9 bases in the middle.

J is TRBJ2-7 and V is TRBV18, with 9 bases lining up with TRBD1. CDR1 KGHSH and CDR2 LQKENI come from the germline V gene. The J segment lost 0 bases and the V segment lost 3 bases, leaving 12 bases of the junction unmatched. CDR3 length: 18 amino acids. The CDR3 spells CASSPGQGTEFFSYEQYF. DNA for the CDR3: TGTGCCAGCTCACCGGGACAGGGTACTGAGTTCTTCTCCTACGAGCAGTACTTC.